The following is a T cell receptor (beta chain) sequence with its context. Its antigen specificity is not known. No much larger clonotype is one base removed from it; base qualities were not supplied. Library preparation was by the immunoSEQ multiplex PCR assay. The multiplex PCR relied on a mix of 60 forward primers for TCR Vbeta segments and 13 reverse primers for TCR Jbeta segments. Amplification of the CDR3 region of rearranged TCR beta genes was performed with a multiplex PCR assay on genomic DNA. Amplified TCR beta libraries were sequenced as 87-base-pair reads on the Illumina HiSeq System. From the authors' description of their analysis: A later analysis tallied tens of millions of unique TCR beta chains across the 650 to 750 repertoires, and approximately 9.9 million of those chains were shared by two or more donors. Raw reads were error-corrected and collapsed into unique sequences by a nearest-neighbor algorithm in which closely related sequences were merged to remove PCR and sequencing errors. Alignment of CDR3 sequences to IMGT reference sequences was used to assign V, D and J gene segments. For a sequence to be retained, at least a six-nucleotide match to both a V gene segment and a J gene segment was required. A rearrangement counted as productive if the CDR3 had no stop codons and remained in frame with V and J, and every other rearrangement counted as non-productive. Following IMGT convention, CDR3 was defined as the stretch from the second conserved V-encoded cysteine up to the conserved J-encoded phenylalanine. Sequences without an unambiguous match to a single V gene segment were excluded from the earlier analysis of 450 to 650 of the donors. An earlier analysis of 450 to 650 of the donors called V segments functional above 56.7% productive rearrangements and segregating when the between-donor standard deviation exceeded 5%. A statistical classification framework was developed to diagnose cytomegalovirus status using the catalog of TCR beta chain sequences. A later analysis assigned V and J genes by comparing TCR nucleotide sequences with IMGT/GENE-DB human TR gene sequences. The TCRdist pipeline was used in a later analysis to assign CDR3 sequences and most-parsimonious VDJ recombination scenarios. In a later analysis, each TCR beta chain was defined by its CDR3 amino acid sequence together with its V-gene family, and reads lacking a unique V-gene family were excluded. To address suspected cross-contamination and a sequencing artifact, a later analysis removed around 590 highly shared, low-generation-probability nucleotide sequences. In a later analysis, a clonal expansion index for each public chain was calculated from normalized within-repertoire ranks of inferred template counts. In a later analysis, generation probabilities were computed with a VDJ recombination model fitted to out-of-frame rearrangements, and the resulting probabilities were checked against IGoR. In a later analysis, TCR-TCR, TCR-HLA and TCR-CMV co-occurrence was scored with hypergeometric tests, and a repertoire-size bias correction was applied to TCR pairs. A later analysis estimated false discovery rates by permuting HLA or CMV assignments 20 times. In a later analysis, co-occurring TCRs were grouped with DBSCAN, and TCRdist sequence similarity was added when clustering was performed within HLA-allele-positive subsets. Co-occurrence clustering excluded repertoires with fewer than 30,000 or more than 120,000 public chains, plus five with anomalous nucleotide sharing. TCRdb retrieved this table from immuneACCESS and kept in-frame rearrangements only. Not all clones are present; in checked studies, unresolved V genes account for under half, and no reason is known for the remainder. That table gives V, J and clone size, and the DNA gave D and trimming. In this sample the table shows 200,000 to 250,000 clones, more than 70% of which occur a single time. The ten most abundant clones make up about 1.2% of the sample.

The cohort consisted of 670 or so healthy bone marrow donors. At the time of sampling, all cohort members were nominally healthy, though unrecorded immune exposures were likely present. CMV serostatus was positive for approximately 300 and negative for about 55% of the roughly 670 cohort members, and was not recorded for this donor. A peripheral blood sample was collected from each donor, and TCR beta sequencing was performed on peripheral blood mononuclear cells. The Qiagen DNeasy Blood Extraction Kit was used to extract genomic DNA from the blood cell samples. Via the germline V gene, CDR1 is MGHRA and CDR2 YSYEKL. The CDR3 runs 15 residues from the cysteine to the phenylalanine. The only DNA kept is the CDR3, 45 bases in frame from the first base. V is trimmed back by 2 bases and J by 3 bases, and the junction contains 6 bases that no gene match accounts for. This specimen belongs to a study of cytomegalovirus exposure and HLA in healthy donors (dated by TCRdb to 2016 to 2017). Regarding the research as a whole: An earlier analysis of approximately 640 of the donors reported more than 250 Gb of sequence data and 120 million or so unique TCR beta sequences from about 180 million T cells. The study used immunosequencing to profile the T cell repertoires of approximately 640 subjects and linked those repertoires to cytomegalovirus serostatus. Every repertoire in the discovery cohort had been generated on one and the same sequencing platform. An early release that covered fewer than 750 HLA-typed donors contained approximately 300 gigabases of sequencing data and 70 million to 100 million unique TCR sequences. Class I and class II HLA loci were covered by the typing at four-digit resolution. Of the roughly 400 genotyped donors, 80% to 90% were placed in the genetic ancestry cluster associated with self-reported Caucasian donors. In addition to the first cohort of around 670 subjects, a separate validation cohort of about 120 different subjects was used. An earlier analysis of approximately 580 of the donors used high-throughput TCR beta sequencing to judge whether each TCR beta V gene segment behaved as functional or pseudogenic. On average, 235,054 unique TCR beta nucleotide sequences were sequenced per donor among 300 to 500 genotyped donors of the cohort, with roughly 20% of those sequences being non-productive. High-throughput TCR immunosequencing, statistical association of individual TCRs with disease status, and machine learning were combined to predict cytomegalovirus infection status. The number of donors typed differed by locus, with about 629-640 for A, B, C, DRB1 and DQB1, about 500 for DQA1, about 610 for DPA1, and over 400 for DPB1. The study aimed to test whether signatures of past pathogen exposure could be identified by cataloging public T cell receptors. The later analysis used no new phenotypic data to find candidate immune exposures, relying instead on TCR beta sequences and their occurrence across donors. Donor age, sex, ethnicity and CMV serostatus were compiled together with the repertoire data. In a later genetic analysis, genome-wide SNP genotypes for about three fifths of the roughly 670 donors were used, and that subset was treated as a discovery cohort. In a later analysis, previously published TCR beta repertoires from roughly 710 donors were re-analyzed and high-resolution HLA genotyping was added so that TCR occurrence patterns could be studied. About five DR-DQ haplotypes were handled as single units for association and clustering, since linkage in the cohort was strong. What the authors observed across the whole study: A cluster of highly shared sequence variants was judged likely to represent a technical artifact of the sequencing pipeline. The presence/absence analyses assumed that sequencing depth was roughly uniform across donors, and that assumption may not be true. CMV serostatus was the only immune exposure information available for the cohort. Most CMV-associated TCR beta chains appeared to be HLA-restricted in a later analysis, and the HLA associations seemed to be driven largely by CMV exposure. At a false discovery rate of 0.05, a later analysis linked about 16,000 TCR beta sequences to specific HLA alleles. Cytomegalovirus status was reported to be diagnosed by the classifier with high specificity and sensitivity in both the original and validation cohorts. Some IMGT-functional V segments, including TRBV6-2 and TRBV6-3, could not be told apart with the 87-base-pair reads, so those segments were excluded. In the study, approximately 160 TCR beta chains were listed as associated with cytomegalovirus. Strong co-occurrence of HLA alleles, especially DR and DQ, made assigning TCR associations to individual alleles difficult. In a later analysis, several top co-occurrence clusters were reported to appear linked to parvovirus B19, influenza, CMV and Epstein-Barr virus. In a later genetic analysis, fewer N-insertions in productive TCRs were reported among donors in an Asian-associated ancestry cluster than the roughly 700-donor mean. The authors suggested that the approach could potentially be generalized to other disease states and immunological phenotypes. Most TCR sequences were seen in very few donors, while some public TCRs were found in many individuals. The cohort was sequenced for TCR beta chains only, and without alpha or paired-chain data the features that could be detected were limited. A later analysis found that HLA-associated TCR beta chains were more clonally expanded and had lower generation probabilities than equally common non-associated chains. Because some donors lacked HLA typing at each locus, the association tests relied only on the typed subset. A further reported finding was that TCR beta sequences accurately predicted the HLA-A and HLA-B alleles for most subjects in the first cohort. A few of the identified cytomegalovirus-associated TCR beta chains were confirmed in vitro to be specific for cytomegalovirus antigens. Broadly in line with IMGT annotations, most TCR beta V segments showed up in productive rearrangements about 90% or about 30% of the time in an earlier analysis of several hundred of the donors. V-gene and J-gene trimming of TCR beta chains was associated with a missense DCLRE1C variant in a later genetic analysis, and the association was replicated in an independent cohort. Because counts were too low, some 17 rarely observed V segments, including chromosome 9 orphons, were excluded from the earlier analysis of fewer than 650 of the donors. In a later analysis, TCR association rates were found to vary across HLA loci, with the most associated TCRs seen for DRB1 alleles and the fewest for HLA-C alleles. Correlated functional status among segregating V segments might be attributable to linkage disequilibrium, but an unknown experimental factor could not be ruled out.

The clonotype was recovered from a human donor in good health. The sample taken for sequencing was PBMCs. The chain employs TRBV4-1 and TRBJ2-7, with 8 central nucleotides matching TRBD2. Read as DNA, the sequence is TGCGCCAGCAGCCAAAGCCCCGGGAGGGACTACGAGCAGTACTTC. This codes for CASSQSPGRDYEQYF.